Listed below are T cell receptor beta chains from one sample, sequenced in a study of CD8 T cells in ankylosing spondylitis. TCRdb itself ran the 5' RACE reads through MiXCR, one entry per CDR3 protein. The table has under 550,000 distinct CDR3 sequences, more than 25% seen once; the top ten hold 0.75% to 0.9%. Sequenced material: blood, either unsorted or a sorted T cell fraction (not recorded which). Receptor source: a male donor with ankylosing spondylitis. CDR3s include the opening cysteine and the closing phenylalanine or tryptophan. Each record gives: D gene, V gene, clone size, J gene, CDR3 DNA, CDR3 protein. A D gene is named only where the DNA matches it firmly. Some rows have no size entry. The others give once, few or many, or a class for an expanded clone.

D gene: .; V gene: TRBV5-6; clone size: .; J gene: TRBJ1-1; CDR3 DNA: TGTGCCAGCAGCTTGGACAGGGAGAACACTGAAGCTTTCTTT; CDR3 protein: CASSLDRENTEAFF
D gene: .; V gene: TRBV11-2; clone size: .; J gene: TRBJ2-1; CDR3 DNA: TGTGCCAGCAGCTTAGCCCGACTAGTCGGCTACAATGAGCAGTTCTTC; CDR3 protein: CASSLARLVGYNEQFF
D gene: .; V gene: TRBV10-1; clone size: .; J gene: TRBJ2-3; CDR3 DNA: TGCGCCAGCAGAGACTCAAAGAGCGGGACAGATACGCAGTATTTT; CDR3 protein: CASRDSKSGTDTQYF
D gene: TRBD1; V gene: TRBV7-8; clone size: .; J gene: TRBJ2-7; CDR3 DNA: TGTGCCAGCAGCCTCCCTGGACAGGGTTTGTCCGAGCAGTACTTC; CDR3 protein: CASSLPGQGLSEQYF
D gene: .; V gene: TRBV27; clone size: .; J gene: TRBJ1-6; CDR3 DNA: TGTGCCAGACCAAATTTAGCAGGGGTAGGATCACCCCTCCACTTT; CDR3 protein: CARPNLAGVGSPLHF
D gene: .; V gene: TRBV24-1; clone size: few; J gene: TRBJ2-2; CDR3 DNA: TGTGCCACCAGTCGGGGGACCGGGGAGCTGTTTTTT; CDR3 protein: CATSRGTGELFF
D gene: TRBD1; V gene: TRBV6-2/TRBV6-3; clone size: few; J gene: TRBJ1-5; CDR3 DNA: TGTGCCAGCAGTTACGACCGGGACAGGGGAGTTTTGGTTCAGCCCCAGCATTTT; CDR3 protein: CASSYDRDRGVLVQPQHF
D gene: .; V gene: TRBV12-3/TRBV12-4; clone size: many; J gene: TRBJ2-1; CDR3 DNA: TGTGCCAGCAGTTCCTTTAGTCCCGACAATGAGCAGTTCTTC; CDR3 protein: CASSSFSPDNEQFF
D gene: .; V gene: TRBV20-1; clone size: .; J gene: TRBJ2-1; CDR3 DNA: TGCAGTGCTAGAGATCAGCAGGGGCCCCGTAATGAGCAGTTCTTC; CDR3 protein: CSARDQQGPRNEQFF
D gene: TRBD1; V gene: TRBV20-1; clone size: few; J gene: TRBJ1-6; CDR3 DNA: TGCAGTGCTAAGACAGGGAATTCACCCCTCCACTTT; CDR3 protein: CSAKTGNSPLHF
D gene: .; V gene: TRBV7-2; clone size: few; J gene: TRBJ2-7; CDR3 DNA: TGTGCCAGCAGCTTAGGGGGAACCTCCTACGAGCAGTACTTC; CDR3 protein: CASSLGGTSYEQYF
D gene: .; V gene: TRBV12-3/TRBV12-4; clone size: few; J gene: TRBJ1-1; CDR3 DNA: TGTGCCAGCAGTTTAAACAATGCGAACACTGAAGCTTTCTTT; CDR3 protein: CASSLNNANTEAFF
D gene: TRBD2; V gene: TRBV10-3; clone size: few; J gene: TRBJ2-7; CDR3 DNA: TGTGCCATCAGCGGGACTAACCTAGCCTACGAGCAGTACTTC; CDR3 protein: CAISGTNLAYEQYF
D gene: TRBD2; V gene: TRBV28; clone size: few; J gene: TRBJ2-1; CDR3 DNA: TGTGCCAGCAGTCCCCCGCTAGCGGAGGAGAAGGAGCAGTTCTTC; CDR3 protein: CASSPPLAEEKEQFF
D gene: .; V gene: TRBV3-1; clone size: .; J gene: TRBJ1-2; CDR3 DNA: TGTGCCAGCAGACATGGAGGGAACTATGGCTACACCTTC; CDR3 protein: CASRHGGNYGYTF
D gene: .; V gene: TRBV12-3/TRBV12-4; clone size: few; J gene: TRBJ2-3; CDR3 DNA: TGTGCCAGCAGGACCCCACAGGGATCAGATACGCAGTATTTT; CDR3 protein: CASRTPQGSDTQYF
D gene: TRBD1; V gene: TRBV20-1; clone size: .; J gene: TRBJ1-2; CDR3 DNA: TGCAGTGCTAGAGTAGCGGGACAGGGAAGGAGCACCTTC; CDR3 protein: CSARVAGQGRSTF
D gene: .; V gene: TRBV7-2; clone size: many; J gene: TRBJ2-3; CDR3 DNA: TGTGCCAGCAGCCCCGAAGTTGCAGATACGCAGTATTTT; CDR3 protein: CASSPEVADTQYF
D gene: .; V gene: TRBV29-1; clone size: .; J gene: TRBJ1-2; CDR3 DNA: TGCAGCGTTCACCCCGATGGGGGAGTTAGCTATGGCTACACCTTC; CDR3 protein: CSVHPDGGVSYGYTF
D gene: .; V gene: TRBV5-1; clone size: many; J gene: TRBJ2-1; CDR3 DNA: TGCGCCAGCAGCTTGGACGGACTGACCTACAATGAGCAGTTCTTC; CDR3 protein: CASSLDGLTYNEQFF
D gene: .; V gene: TRBV19; clone size: .; J gene: TRBJ1-2; CDR3 DNA: TGTGCCAGTAGTATAAGGACGGCTACTAACTATGGCTACACCTTC; CDR3 protein: CASSIRTATNYGYTF
D gene: TRBD2; V gene: TRBV7-2; clone size: .; J gene: TRBJ2-5; CDR3 DNA: TGTGCCAGCAGCCGGGAGCGGGAGGAGACCCAGTACTTC; CDR3 protein: CASSREREETQYF
D gene: TRBD2; V gene: TRBV25-1; clone size: few; J gene: TRBJ2-5; CDR3 DNA: TGTGCCAGCAGGGTGACTAGCGGGAGGGCCGACCAAGAGACCCAGTACTTC; CDR3 protein: CASRVTSGRADQETQYF
D gene: .; V gene: TRBV7-2; clone size: few; J gene: TRBJ2-1; CDR3 DNA: TGTGCCAGCAGCTTACTACAGGGAGGGGGTGAGCAGTTCTTC; CDR3 protein: CASSLLQGGGEQFF
D gene: .; V gene: TRBV15; clone size: .; J gene: TRBJ1-1; CDR3 DNA: TGTGCCACCAGTCCCATCCGGGAGTGGCGGATGAACACTGAAGCTTTCTTT; CDR3 protein: CATSPIREWRMNTEAFF
D gene: .; V gene: TRBV12-3/TRBV12-4; clone size: many; J gene: TRBJ1-5; CDR3 DNA: TGTGCCAGCACCAAAGTCGCCGGGCAGCCCCAGCATTTT; CDR3 protein: CASTKVAGQPQHF
D gene: .; V gene: TRBV30; clone size: .; J gene: TRBJ2-5; CDR3 DNA: TGTGCCTGGAGTGTAAGCGGACAAGAGACCCAGTACTTC; CDR3 protein: CAWSVSGQETQYF
D gene: TRBD1; V gene: TRBV20-1; clone size: .; J gene: TRBJ2-1; CDR3 DNA: TGCAGTGGAACAGGGGCCTTCAATGAGCAGTTCTTC; CDR3 protein: CSGTGAFNEQFF
D gene: .; V gene: TRBV20-1; clone size: few; J gene: TRBJ2-2; CDR3 DNA: TGCAGTGCTAGAGACGGGGGCCGAACCGGGGAGCTGTTTTTT; CDR3 protein: CSARDGGRTGELFF
D gene: TRBD2; V gene: TRBV7-9; clone size: .; J gene: TRBJ2-3; CDR3 DNA: TGTGCCAGCAGGTTAGCGGGAGATACGCAGTATTTT; CDR3 protein: CASRLAGDTQYF
D gene: TRBD2; V gene: TRBV5-1; clone size: few; J gene: TRBJ2-1; CDR3 DNA: TGCGCCAGCAGCTTGGCGGCGGGAGGGCGTAATGAGCAGTTCTTC; CDR3 protein: CASSLAAGGRNEQFF
D gene: TRBD1; V gene: TRBV2; clone size: .; J gene: TRBJ1-1; CDR3 DNA: TGTGCCAGCAGTGAAACCGGGACAGAAGACACTGAAGCTTTCTTT; CDR3 protein: CASSETGTEDTEAFF
D gene: .; V gene: TRBV15; clone size: few; J gene: TRBJ1-1; CDR3 DNA: TGTGCCACCAGCAGAGATACCGTCCGAAACACTGAAGCTTTCTTT; CDR3 protein: CATSRDTVRNTEAFF
D gene: .; V gene: TRBV20-1; clone size: few; J gene: TRBJ1-2; CDR3 DNA: TGCAGTGCTAGAGGGGTAGTCGCCGGGTCTGGCTACACCTTC; CDR3 protein: CSARGVVAGSGYTF
D gene: .; V gene: TRBV24-1; clone size: .; J gene: TRBJ2-5; CDR3 DNA: TGTGCCACCAGGGGAGACCTAGAGACCCAGTACTTC; CDR3 protein: CATRGDLETQYF
D gene: .; V gene: TRBV10-1; clone size: .; J gene: TRBJ2-1; CDR3 DNA: TGCGCCAGCAGTGAAAGAGAGAATGAGCAGTTCTTC; CDR3 protein: CASSERENEQFF
D gene: .; V gene: TRBV5-1; clone size: .; J gene: TRBJ1-2; CDR3 DNA: TGCGCCAGCAGCTTACAGTTCAATGGCTACACCTTC; CDR3 protein: CASSLQFNGYTF
D gene: .; V gene: TRBV15; clone size: few; J gene: TRBJ1-4; CDR3 DNA: TGTGCCACCAGCAGAGATCGACTGCGAAATGAAAAACTGTTTTTT; CDR3 protein: CATSRDRLRNEKLFF
D gene: .; V gene: TRBV12-3/TRBV12-4; clone size: few; J gene: TRBJ2-1; CDR3 DNA: TGTGCCAGCAGGCAGGGGGGCCGTTACAATGAGCAGTTCTTC; CDR3 protein: CASRQGGRYNEQFF
D gene: .; V gene: TRBV20-1; clone size: .; J gene: TRBJ1-4; CDR3 DNA: TGCAGTGCCGCAGGGGAGGCTAATGAAAAACTGTTTTTT; CDR3 protein: CSAAGEANEKLFF
D gene: .; V gene: TRBV15; clone size: few; J gene: TRBJ1-2; CDR3 DNA: TGTGCCACCAGCAGAGACCCAGAATCTTACAAACTAGACTTC; CDR3 protein: CATSRDPESYKLDF
D gene: .; V gene: TRBV11-1; clone size: .; J gene: TRBJ1-1; CDR3 DNA: TGTGCCAGCAGCTTACTTACAGGGTCCCTTGAAGCTTTCTTT; CDR3 protein: CASSLLTGSLEAFF
D gene: TRBD1; V gene: TRBV29-1; clone size: many; J gene: TRBJ1-1; CDR3 DNA: TGCAGCGTTGAAAGGGACAGAGACTACACTGAAGCTTTCTTT; CDR3 protein: CSVERDRDYTEAFF
D gene: .; V gene: TRBV30; clone size: .; J gene: TRBJ1-2; CDR3 DNA: TGTGCCTGGAGTGTAAGGTCCGACTATGGCTACACCTTC; CDR3 protein: CAWSVRSDYGYTF
D gene: .; V gene: TRBV29-1; clone size: .; J gene: TRBJ1-1; CDR3 DNA: TGCAGCGTTGTTGGAGGGGCCAACAGAGCTTTCTTT; CDR3 protein: CSVVGGANRAFF
D gene: TRBD1; V gene: TRBV19; clone size: .; J gene: TRBJ1-2; CDR3 DNA: TGTGCCAGTAGATCAGGACAGGGGAGCTATGGCTACACCTTC; CDR3 protein: CASRSGQGSYGYTF
D gene: .; V gene: TRBV27; clone size: few; J gene: TRBJ1-3; CDR3 DNA: TGTGCCAGCAGTTTTACCCCCGTTGGTTCTGGAAACACCATATATTTT; CDR3 protein: CASSFTPVGSGNTIYF
D gene: TRBD1; V gene: TRBV14; clone size: .; J gene: TRBJ1-2; CDR3 DNA: TGTGCCAGCAGCCTCCCCGGGACAGGGGAGCGTGGCTACACCTTC; CDR3 protein: CASSLPGTGERGYTF
D gene: TRBD1; V gene: TRBV7-9; clone size: .; J gene: TRBJ1-3; CDR3 DNA: TGTGCCAGCAGCTTAGGGAGGACAGGGACCGGAAACACCATATATTTT; CDR3 protein: CASSLGRTGTGNTIYF
D gene: TRBD2; V gene: TRBV7-9; clone size: few; J gene: TRBJ2-4; CDR3 DNA: TGTGCCAGCAGCTGGCAAGTAGCGGGAGCCAAAAACATTCAGTACTTC; CDR3 protein: CASSWQVAGAKNIQYF
D gene: .; V gene: TRBV24-1; clone size: few; J gene: TRBJ2-1; CDR3 DNA: TGTGCCACCAGTGATTTGAGGGCTAGCTCCTACAATGAGCAGTTCTTC; CDR3 protein: CATSDLRASSYNEQFF
D gene: .; V gene: TRBV12-3/TRBV12-4; clone size: .; J gene: TRBJ2-5; CDR3 DNA: TGTGCCAGCAGTCCCTCGCGTCAGGTCCAAGGGGCGGCCCAGTACTTC; CDR3 protein: CASSPSRQVQGAAQYF